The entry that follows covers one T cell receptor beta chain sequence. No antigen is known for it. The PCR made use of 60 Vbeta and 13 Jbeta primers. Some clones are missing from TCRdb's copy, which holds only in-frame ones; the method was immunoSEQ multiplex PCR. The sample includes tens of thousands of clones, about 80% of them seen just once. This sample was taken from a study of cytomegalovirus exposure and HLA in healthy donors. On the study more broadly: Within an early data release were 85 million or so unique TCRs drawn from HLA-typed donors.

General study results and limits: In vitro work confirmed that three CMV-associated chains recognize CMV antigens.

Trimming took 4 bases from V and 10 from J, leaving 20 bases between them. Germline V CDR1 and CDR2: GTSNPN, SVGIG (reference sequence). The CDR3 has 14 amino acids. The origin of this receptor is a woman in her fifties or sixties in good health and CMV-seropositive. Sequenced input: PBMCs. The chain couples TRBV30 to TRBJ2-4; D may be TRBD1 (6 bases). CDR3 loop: CAWKVGRGVDIQYF. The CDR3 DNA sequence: TGTGCCTGGAAAGTGGGCAGGGGTGTGGATATTCAGTACTTC.